This TCR beta chain was captured by sequencing in a study of cytomegalovirus exposure and HLA in healthy donors. The data were produced by immunoSEQ multiplex PCR, yet TCRdb's version contains in-frame clones alone and is incomplete. The profile covers roughly 200,000 clones, with 80% to 85% appearing a single time and roughly 1.2% taken by the ten largest. The CDR3 is 16 residues long. In germline, CDR1 is SGHVS, CDR2 FQNEAQ. V dropped 2 bases and J dropped 4; count of bases not matched to a gene: 8. Sequenced material: PBMCs. J is TRBJ1-1 and V is TRBV7-8, with 9 bases lining up with TRBD1. The source of this sequence is a woman younger than 45 in good health and CMV-seronegative. The CDR3, as DNA: TGTGCCAGCAGCTTACGGGGGACAGGGTCGATCACTGAAGCTTTCTTT. Its protein product is CASSLRGTGSITEAFF. The whole variable domain, filled in from reference TRBV7-8 and TRBJ1-1, reads GAGVSQSPRYKVAKRGQDVALRCDPISGHVSLFWYQQALGQGPEFLTYFQNEAQLDKSGLPSDRFFAERPEGSVSTLKIQRTQQEDSAVYLCASSLRGTGSITEAFFGQGTRLTVV.